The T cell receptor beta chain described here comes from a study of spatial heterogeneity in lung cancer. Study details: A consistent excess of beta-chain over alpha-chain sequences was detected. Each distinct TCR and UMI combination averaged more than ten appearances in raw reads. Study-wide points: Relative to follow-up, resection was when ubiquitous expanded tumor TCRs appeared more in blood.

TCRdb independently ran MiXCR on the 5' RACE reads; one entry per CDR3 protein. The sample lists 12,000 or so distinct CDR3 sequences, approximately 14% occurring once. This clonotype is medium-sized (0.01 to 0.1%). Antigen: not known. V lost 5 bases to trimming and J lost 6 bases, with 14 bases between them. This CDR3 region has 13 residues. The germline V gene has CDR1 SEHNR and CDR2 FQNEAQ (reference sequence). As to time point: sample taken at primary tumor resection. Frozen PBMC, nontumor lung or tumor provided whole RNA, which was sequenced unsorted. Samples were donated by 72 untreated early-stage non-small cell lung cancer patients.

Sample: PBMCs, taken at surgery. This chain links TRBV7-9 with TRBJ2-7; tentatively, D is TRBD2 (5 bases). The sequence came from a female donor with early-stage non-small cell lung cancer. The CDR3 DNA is TGTGCCAGCAGCCGGACTGGATCCGGCGAGCAGTACTTC. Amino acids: CASSRTGSGEQYF.